A selection of T cell receptor beta chains follows, all from one sample in a study of shared clonotypes between healthy human individuals. The table came from immunoSEQ multiplex PCR; TCRdb's copy has only in-frame clones and leaves some out. Seen here are roughly 500,000 clones, 70% to 80% observed once, and the top ten hold around 13%. The source material was PBMCs. The source of these receptors is a woman aged 40 to 50 in good health. Some clones in this sample may be carry-over from other donors' samples. The CDR3 runs from the conserved cysteine through the conserved F or W. A D gene is named only where the DNA matches it firmly. The size of a clone is reported for some rows only, either as once, few or many, or as a class for expanded clones.

j_call | clone_size | v_call | d_call | cdr3_nt | cdr3_aa
TRBJ2-7 | once | TRBV4-3 | NA | TGCGCCAGCAGCCAAGATCGGTTCAGCTACGAGCAGTACTTC | CASSQDRFSYEQYF
TRBJ2-7 | NA | TRBV18 | TRBD1 | TGTGCCAGCTCACCGTCCCGGGACAGCTACGAGCAGTACTTC | CASSPSRDSYEQYF
TRBJ1-5 | NA | TRBV10-2 | TRBD1 | TGCGCCAGCAGTGAGGGGCAGGGGGCGACGAATCAGCCCCAGCATTTT | CASSEGQGATNQPQHF
TRBJ2-5 | few | TRBV18 | NA | TGTGCCAGCTCAGAAGACAAGACCCAGTACTTC | CASSEDKTQYF
TRBJ2-7 | few | TRBV19 | TRBD1 | TGTGCCAGTCAAAGGACAGGGGGTCCCTACGAGCAGTACTTC | CASQRTGGPYEQYF
TRBJ2-5 | NA | TRBV7-2 | NA | TGTGCCAGCAGGGTTGGGGCGTCGCTGCAAGAGACCCAGTACTTC | CASRVGASLQETQYF
TRBJ2-1 | NA | TRBV6-5 | NA | TGTGCCAGCAGCCAAACCGGGACCCCGTACAATGAGCAGTTCTTC | CASSQTGTPYNEQFF
TRBJ2-7 | once | TRBV20-1 | NA | TGCAGTGCTAGTGAGGAGGACGAGCAGTACTTC | CSASEEDEQYF
TRBJ2-1 | NA | TRBV4-2 | TRBD2 | TGTGCCAGCAGCCCTGGCGGATGGACTAGCGGGGGGAATGAGCAGTTCTTC | CASSPGGWTSGGNEQFF
TRBJ1-1 | NA | TRBV6-5 | NA | TGTGCCAGCAGTTACTCGAGCCGGATGAACACTGAAGCTTTCTTT | CASSYSSRMNTEAFF
TRBJ2-1 | once | TRBV5-1 | NA | TGCGCCAGCAGCTTGGGAGGAGCCTACAATGAGCAGTTCTTC | CASSLGGAYNEQFF
TRBJ1-1 | few | TRBV28 | NA | TGTGCCAGCACTGGGGGGCGAAGGAACACTGAAGCTTTCTTT | CASTGGRRNTEAFF
TRBJ2-2 | NA | TRBV18 | NA | TGTGCCAGCTCACCGTTAATCCTGACTAGTCCGAACACCGGGGAGCTGTTTTTT | CASSPLILTSPNTGELFF
TRBJ2-1 | NA | TRBV6-5 | NA | TGTGCCAGCAGTTCTTTTGCTGCGGGGAAAAGCAATGAGCAGTTCTTC | CASSSFAAGKSNEQFF
TRBJ2-1 | NA | TRBV29-1 | NA | TGCAGCGTCGGAGAGGGCGATATACCCGGGGAGTTCTTC | CSVGEGDIPGEFF
TRBJ2-3 | NA | TRBV11-2 | TRBD2 | TGTGCCAGCAGCTTAAGAAGGGGACTAGCGGGAGAGGCAGATACGCAGTATTTT | CASSLRRGLAGEADTQYF
TRBJ2-3 | NA | TRBV15 | TRBD2 | TGTGCCACCAGCTTCCGCCGGACTAGCGTTGCAGATACGCAGTATTTT | CATSFRRTSVADTQYF
TRBJ2-7 | NA | TRBV6-5 | NA | TGTGCCAGCAGTTATACTCGGGCCGGCGAGCAGTACTTC | CASSYTRAGEQYF
TRBJ2-1 | NA | TRBV4-1 | NA | TGCGCCAGCAGCCAAGCATCGGGACCCTACAATGAGCAGTTCTTC | CASSQASGPYNEQFF
TRBJ1-1 | few | TRBV11-3 | NA | TGTGCCAGCAGCTTTCTCATGAACACTGAAGCTTTCTTT | CASSFLMNTEAFF
TRBJ2-1 | NA | TRBV30 | NA | TGTGCCTGGAGTGCAAATCGGGGTCCCCATGAGCAGTTCTTC | CAWSANRGPHEQFF
TRBJ2-3 | NA | TRBV10-3 | TRBD1 | TGTGCCATCAGTGAAACAGGGGGCGAGACAGATACGCAGTATTTT | CAISETGGETDTQYF
TRBJ2-7 | once | TRBV30 | TRBD2 | TGTGCCTGCATTAGGGGTAGCGGGAGGACGTTATCCTACGAGCAGTACTTC | CACIRGSGRTLSYEQYF
TRBJ1-1 | many | TRBV27 | NA | TGTGCCAGCAGTTTAGATGGGGGAGGCACTGAAGCTTTCTTT | CASSLDGGGTEAFF
TRBJ1-1 | NA | TRBV7-2 | NA | TGTGCCAGCAGCTTAGTCGGACCGAACTCGGGCACTGAAGCTTTCTTT | CASSLVGPNSGTEAFF
TRBJ1-6 | NA | TRBV27 | NA | TGTGCCAGCAGTTCACCGGGCCCTAAGCCTTCACCCCTCCACTTT | CASSSPGPKPSPLHF
TRBJ2-3 | NA | TRBV19 | TRBD2 | TGTGCCAGTAGTATTAGCGGGGCCGGTACGCAGTATTTT | CASSISGAGTQYF
TRBJ2-6 | NA | TRBV28 | NA | TGTGCCAGCAGTAGTGTCCCTGGGGCCAACGTCCTGACTTTC | CASSSVPGANVLTF
TRBJ1-1 | few | TRBV18 | TRBD1 | TGTGCCAGCTCACCACCGATAGGGGGCAGGACTGAAGCTTTCTTT | CASSPPIGGRTEAFF
TRBJ2-7 | NA | TRBV4-3 | TRBD1 | TGCGCCAGCAGCCAAGATGAGACAGGGCTTGTGATGGGCGAGCAGTACTTC | CASSQDETGLVMGEQYF
TRBJ2-1 | NA | TRBV28 | NA | TGTGCCAGCACCCCTTTTTATCAGCGGTACCCGGGACCTCGAAGGCATGAGCAGTTCTTC | CASTPFYQRYPGPRRHEQFF
TRBJ2-1 | NA | TRBV28 | TRBD2 | TGTGCCAGCAGTATCACTAGCGGGCCCTACAATGAGCAGTTCTTC | CASSITSGPYNEQFF
TRBJ2-1 | NA | TRBV21-1 | NA | TGTGCCAGCAGCCACCACTCCTCCGGGACTAGCGGGAGTGTTGAGCAGTTCTTC | CASSHHSSGTSGSVEQFF
TRBJ2-2 | NA | TRBV5-1 | TRBD1 | TGCGCCAGCAGCTGGACAGGGGCCCTGAACACCGGGGAGCTGTTTTTT | CASSWTGALNTGELFF
TRBJ1-5 | NA | TRBV6-1 | NA | TGTGCCAGCACCGAATATCCGCGGCCCCAGCATTTT | CASTEYPRPQHF
TRBJ2-7 | NA | TRBV4-2 | TRBD2 | TGTGCCAGCAGCCAAGAGGGGGGGCCTAGCGGGAGGGACTACGAGCAGTACTTC | CASSQEGGPSGRDYEQYF
TRBJ1-4 | NA | TRBV23-1 | NA | TGCGCCAGCAGTCAATCCAACAGGGCTCAGGAAAAACTGTTTTTT | CASSQSNRAQEKLFF
TRBJ2-1 | NA | TRBV4-3 | NA | TGCGCCAGCAGCCAAGATCACGGCAGCTACAATGAGCAGTTCTTC | CASSQDHGSYNEQFF
TRBJ2-7 | NA | TRBV19 | TRBD1 | TGTGCCAGTAGTAGGGGGACAGGGTCCCCCTACGAGCAGTACTTC | CASSRGTGSPYEQYF
TRBJ1-1 | NA | TRBV15 | TRBD1 | TGTGCCACCAGCACGGGAGGGACAGGGAACACTGAAGCTTTCTTT | CATSTGGTGNTEAFF
TRBJ1-6 | NA | TRBV6-1 | NA | TGTGCCAGCAGCCTCGGGGGGGGTTCACCCCTCCACTTT | CASSLGGGSPLHF
TRBJ2-7 | NA | TRBV19 | NA | TGTGCCAGTAGCGGGGTCGACGGGACCTACGAGCAGTACTTC | CASSGVDGTYEQYF
TRBJ1-3 | NA | TRBV6-1 | NA | TGTGCCAGCAGTGAAGAGGACTCTGGAAACACCATATATTTT | CASSEEDSGNTIYF
TRBJ1-1 | NA | TRBV10-3 | NA | TGTGCCATCAGTGAGTCTTACAGAAACACTGAAGCTTTCTTT | CAISESYRNTEAFF
TRBJ2-5 | NA | TRBV19 | TRBD1 | TGTGCCAGTAGTATGGGATCCGGGACAGGGGCAGAGACCCAGTACTTC | CASSMGSGTGAETQYF